What follows are 27 T cell receptor beta chains derived from one specimen sequenced in a study of T cells in Graves' hyperthyroidism and ophthalmopathy. Amplification yielded TCR beta CDR3 regions, with RNA transcripts as the source. RT-PCR in the first round (using the HTBI primer set) targeted the TCR CDR3. TCRdb re-called the multiplex PCR reads through MiXCR, storing one row per CDR3 protein. The data hold a few hundred thousand distinct CDR3 sequences, with about an eighth observed a single time. Material for sequencing was blood. Receptors were obtained from a woman in her 40s with Graves' ophthalmopathy.

V usage is TRBV5-1 and J usage is TRBJ1-1, with D possibly being TRBD1 (6 bases). The CDR3 spans 16 residues. Per the germline V gene, CDR1 is SGHRS and CDR2 is YFSETQ. V was trimmed by 4 bases and J by 6 bases, leaving 22 bases between them. DNA of the CDR3: TGCGCCAGCAGCCGGATGACTAGGGGGGGGGGCGCTGAAGCTTTCTTT. Protein: CASSRMTRGGGAEAFF.

The chain uses TRBV10-3 and TRBJ1-2, with D unresolved. The germline V gene has CDR1 ENHRY and CDR2 SYGVKD. The V end lost 3 bases, the J end lost 4 bases, and 15 bases lay between the germline ends. This CDR3 is 15 amino acids long. This CDR3 is CAISDTLNEPYGYTF. The DNA of the CDR3 is TGTGCCATCAGTGATACCTTGAACGAGCCCTATGGCTACACCTTC.

This clonotype was picked up many times. The CDR3 DNA sequence: TGTGCCAGCAGTTATTCAGGTCGAGCGGAGACAACAGTAATCACAGATACGCAGTATTTT. It encodes CASSYSGRAETTVITDTQYF. This chain connects TRBV6-6 to TRBJ2-3; D possibly corresponds to TRBD2 (5 bases). The V end was cut by 3 bases, the J end by 2 bases, with 27 bases between. The CDR3 loop spans 20 amino acids. Germline CDR1 MNHNY, CDR2 SVGAGI (reference sequence).

For this clonotype: This may arise from a read error, as a much more abundant clone is one base away. The V call is TRBV6-1, the J call TRBJ2-6; the D gene could be TRBD1 or TRBD2 (5 bases each). Germline CDR1 MNHNS, CDR2 SASEGT. The CDR3 sequence is 15 residues long. The DNA of the CDR3 is TGTGTCAGCAGTAAACAGGCGGGTTGGGCCAACGTCCTGACTTTC. This encodes CVSSKQAGWANVLTF.

Ten or more counts support this clonotype. One junction end does not reproduce the germline sequence, and a read error may be involved. The V gene is TRBV2, the J gene TRBJ2-7, with D unclear. The CDR3 is 13 residues long. Germline V gene sequence: CDR1 SNHLY, CDR2 FYNNEI. This chain's CDR3 is CASSDGLLYGQYF. The CDR3 DNA is TGTGCCAGCAGTGATGGTCTCCTCTACGGGCAGTACTTC. The whole variable domain, remainder taken from reference TRBV2 and TRBJ2-7, is EPEVTQTPSHQVTQMGQEVILRCVPISNHLYFYWYRQILGQKVEFLVSFYNNEISEKSEIFDDQFSVERPDGSNFTLKIRSTKLEDSAMYFCASSDGLLYGQYFGPGTRLTVT.

The chain joins TRBV27 to TRBJ1-1; tentatively, D is TRBD1 (6 bases). Trimming pared 10 bases from V and 1 base from J, leaving 10 bases between. CDR3 length: 12 amino acids. Germline V lookup: CDR1 MNHEY, CDR2 SMNVEV (reference sequence). CDR3 loop: CATQGKNTEAFF. CDR3 DNA: TGTGCCACACAGGGTAAGAACACTGAAGCTTTCTTT.

This clonotype was seen repeatedly, ten times or more. This chain joins TRBV5-1 and TRBJ2-1; D perhaps matches TRBD2 (5 bases). CDR1 and CDR2 (germline): SGHRS, YFSETQ. V was pared by 2 bases and J by 0 bases, with 12 bases between. CDR3 size: 16 residues. CDR3 nucleotides: TGCGCCAGCAGCTTAGGACTCCGCAGCTCCTACAATGAGCAGTTCTTC. Its protein product is CASSLGLRSSYNEQFF.

This clonotype was counted at least ten times. V and J are TRBV6-1 and TRBJ1-6; no clear D gene. The V gene lost 2 bases and the J gene lost 14 bases, with 4 bases spanning the gap. This CDR3 has 10 residues. The germline V gene has CDR1 MNHNS and CDR2 SASEGT. The CDR3 reads CASSEQSLHF. CDR3 coding DNA: TGTGCCAGCAGTGAACAATCCCTCCACTTT.

This clonotype showed up many times. The CDR3 reads CASSLQPGQGLYEQYF. In DNA, the CDR3 is TGTGCCAGCAGTTTACAACCGGGACAGGGGCTTTACGAGCAGTACTTC. V gene TRBV28 combines with J gene TRBJ2-7, with 10 nucleotides matching TRBD1. This CDR3 contains 16 residues. Germline CDR1 and CDR2: MDHEN and SYDVKM. Trimming cost V 2 bases and J 4 bases; bases outside gene matches: 8.

This clonotype was counted only a few times. The chain combines TRBV20-1 with TRBJ2-3; 12 bases map to TRBD2. Germline V gene data show CDR1 as DFQATT and CDR2 as SNEGSKA (reference sequence). The length of the CDR3 is 19 residues. V shed 5 bases, J shed 0 bases, and the junction held 15 bases outside the gene matches. CDR3 region: CSAPRAASGRAGSTDTQYF. The CDR3 region has the DNA TGCAGTGCTCCTCGGGCCGCTAGCGGGAGGGCCGGGAGCACAGATACGCAGTATTTT.

DNA for the CDR3: TGTGCCAGCAGCGTGGGACAGGGGGTGTACACCGGGGAGCTGTTTTTT. This encodes CASSVGQGVYTGELFF. The chain uses TRBV7-6 and TRBJ2-2; TRBD1 matches at 11 bases. Trimming took 5 bases from V and 3 from J; bases not matched to a gene: 5. Germline loops: CDR1 SGHVS, CDR2 FNYEAQ. The length of the CDR3 is 16 residues. Combining the CDR3 with reference TRBV7-6 and TRBJ2-2 gives the whole variable domain GAGVSQSPRYKVTKRGQDVALRCDPISGHVSLYWYRQALGQGPEFLTYFNYEAQQDKSGLPNDRFSAERPEGSISTLTIQRTEQRDSAMYRCASSVGQGVYTGELFFGEGSRLTVL.

This clonotype was counted only a few times. The chain combines TRBV27 with TRBJ1-1, with TRBD1 as a possible D gene (5 bases). V was shortened by 3 bases and J by 5 bases, with 13 bases between the two germline ends. Germline V lookup: CDR1 MNHEY, CDR2 SMNVEV (reference sequence). CDR3 length: 14 residues. The CDR3 DNA sequence: TGTGCCAGCAGTTTTCAGGGAAGGTGGACTGAAGCTTTCTTT. Encoded protein: CASSFQGRWTEAFF.

This clonotype has just a few counts. At one of its ends the junction is not consistent with the germline gene, which may arise from a read error. This chain connects TRBV2 to TRBJ2-2; 8 bases line up with TRBD2. Germline-derived CDR1 and CDR2 are SNHLY and FYNNEI. This CDR3 contains 17 residues. The CDR3 DNA reads TGTGCCGGCAGTGAACAAGCGCGGGGGGCGAACACCGGGGAGCTGTTTTTT. Amino acid sequence: CAGSEQARGANTGELFF. Complete variable domain (other parts from reference TRBV2 and TRBJ2-2): EPEVTQTPSHQVTQMGQEVILRCVPISNHLYFYWYRQILGQKVEFLVSFYNNEISEKSEIFDDQFSVERPDGSNFTLKIRSTKLEDSAMYFCAGSEQARGANTGELFFGEGSRLTVL.

This clonotype was observed at least ten times. The rearrangement uses TRBV28 and TRBJ1-1; the D is unclear. V was clipped by 6 bases and J by 3 bases, with 17 bases between them. The CDR3 extends over 15 amino acids. The germline V gene encodes CDR1 MDHEN and CDR2 SYDVKM. Here the CDR3 reads CASRPYGRFDTEAFF. In DNA, the CDR3 is TGTGCCAGCAGGCCTTACGGACGATTCGACACTGAAGCTTTCTTT.

This clonotype came up a few times. The J gene is TRBJ2-7, the V gene TRBV15, with D uncertain. Germline V lookup: CDR1 LNHNV, CDR2 YYDKDF (reference sequence). The length of the CDR3 is 15 residues. The V end was cut by 0 bases, the J end by 1 base, with 10 bases between. Here the CDR3 reads CATSRDLRLSYEQYF. CDR3 bases: TGTGCCACCAGCAGAGATTTAAGGTTATCCTACGAGCAGTACTTC.

Note on this clonotype: A single base separates this from a much larger clone, so it may be a read error. This chain connects TRBV2 to TRBJ1-2; D unresolved. The germline V gene encodes CDR1 SNHLY and CDR2 FYNNEI. Trimming removed 2 bases at V and 1 base at J, with 11 bases between. CDR3 size: 15 residues. The CDR3 nucleotides read TGTGCCAGCAGTGAACAACGGGCCTTTAACTATGGCTACACCTTC. This encodes CASSEQRAFNYGYTF.

This clonotype occurred many times. The chain carries TRBV6-1 and TRBJ2-1; D may be TRBD1 or TRBD2 (6 bases each). Looked up from germline, CDR1 is MNHNS and CDR2 is SASEGT. This CDR3 spans 15 amino acids. The V and J ends lost 2 bases and 4 bases respectively, with 12 bases between them. CDR3 sequence: CASSERGTRYNEQFF. The CDR3 bases are TGTGCCAGCAGTGAACGGGGGACACGATACAATGAGCAGTTCTTC.

The sample holds many counts of this clonotype. V usage is TRBV2 and J usage is TRBJ2-2; the D gene is possibly TRBD2 (6 bases). This CDR3 is built from 14 residues. Trimming took off 6 bases at V and 1 base at J, with 9 bases between the two ends. Germline CDR1 reads SNHLY; CDR2 reads FYNNEI. CDR3 residues: CASREGLNTGELFF. As DNA, the CDR3 is TGTGCCAGCAGGGAGGGCCTGAACACCGGGGAGCTGTTTTTT.

This clonotype showed up just a few times. This CDR3 reads CATRLGGPLYEQFF. In DNA form, the CDR3 reads TGTGCCACCAGACTCGGGGGCCCTCTGTATGAGCAGTTCTTC. The chain joins TRBV24-1 to TRBJ2-1; D may correspond to TRBD1 or TRBD2 (6 bases each). Germline V gene lookup returns CDR1 KGHDR and CDR2 SFDVKD. CDR3 length equals 14 residues. With 7 bases removed from V and 8 bases from J, the gap between germline ends came to 17 bases.

This clonotype has ten or more counts. The J gene is TRBJ2-6, the V gene TRBV12-5, with D unresolved. From germline, CDR1 is LGHNT and CDR2 FRNRAP. V was clipped by 7 bases and J by 0 bases, with 4 bases between them. This CDR3 spans 13 amino acids. The CDR3 nucleotides are TGTGCTAGTGTTGACTCTGGGGCCAACGTCCTGACTTTC. It yields the protein CASVDSGANVLTF.

This clonotype was counted at least ten times. This chain connects TRBV6-1 to TRBJ1-4; TRBD1 might be the D (6 bases). V gave up 5 bases and J gave up 8 bases, with 21 bases separating them. The length of the CDR3 is 16 residues. The germline CDR1 and CDR2 sequences are MNHNS and SASEGT. CDR3 protein: CASSTDTTGNREKLFF. CDR3 bases: TGTGCCAGCAGTACCGATACAACAGGGAACCGAGAAAAACTGTTTTTT.

This clonotype has a handful of counts. This chain connects TRBV7-9 to TRBJ2-1; 11 nucleotides agree with TRBD2. The CDR3 is 14 residues long. V trimming: 8 bases; J trimming: 15 bases; junction bases outside the gene matches: 15. Germline lookup yields CDR1 SEHNR and CDR2 FQNEAQ (reference sequence). DNA of the CDR3: TGTGCCAGCGCCCTAGGGCTAGCGGGAGGCCTGGCGTTCTTC. This codes for CASALGLAGGLAFF.

The genes are TRBV19 and TRBJ2-3; TRBD1 agrees at 8 bases. V lost 11 bases to trimming and J lost 9 bases; unmatched junction nucleotides: 10. The CDR3 contains 12 residues. CDR1 and CDR2 (germline): LNHDA, SQIVND (reference sequence). The CDR3 protein is CACEGQAGTQYF. The CDR3 DNA reads as TGTGCCTGTGAGGGACAGGCAGGGACGCAGTATTTT.

This clonotype was picked up many times. The gene calls are TRBV12-3 or TRBV12-4 and TRBJ1-6, with 8 bases matching TRBD1. The trim removed 0 bases at V and 10 bases at J, leaving 5 bases unmatched. CDR3 size: 15 residues. CDR3 amino acids: CASSLAGQGSSPLHF. DNA of the CDR3: TGTGCCAGCAGTTTAGCAGGACAGGGAAGCTCACCCCTCCACTTT.

This clonotype was seen a handful of times. The chain carries TRBV6-5 and TRBJ2-1; 12 nucleotides match TRBD2. V was clipped by 2 bases and J by 6 bases; unmatched bases: 8. The germline V gene encodes CDR1 MNHEY and CDR2 SVGAGI. The CDR3 contains 17 residues. The CDR3 reads CASSYTPLAGGFNEQFF. The CDR3 DNA sequence: TGTGCCAGCAGTTACACTCCGCTAGCGGGAGGGTTCAATGAGCAGTTCTTC.

This clonotype was picked up many times. The J gene is TRBJ2-7, the V gene TRBV11-2; TRBD2 is a possible D gene (6 bases). The CDR3 spans 14 residues. Germline V gene sequence: CDR1 SGHAT, CDR2 FQNNGV. Trimming pared 1 base from V and 3 bases from J, leaving 10 bases between. The CDR3 DNA sequence: TGTGCCAGCAGCTTAGGGGGGGACCTCTACGAGCAGTACTTC. As protein: CASSLGGDLYEQYF. Together with reference TRBV11-2 and TRBJ2-7, the CDR3 gives the full variable domain: EAGVAQSPRYKIIEKRQSVAFWCNPISGHATLYWYQQILGQGPKLLIQFQNNGVVDDSQLPKDRFSAERLKGVDSTLKIQPAKLEDSAVYLCASSLGGDLYEQYFGPGTRLTVT.

This rearrangement joins TRBV6-5 to TRBJ1-5; D is uncertain. The germline V and J ends were trimmed by 0 bases and 0 bases, with 12 bases remaining between them. The CDR3 length is 17 residues. In germline, CDR1 is MNHEY, CDR2 SVGAGI. The CDR3 protein is CASSYSMGSLSNQPQHF. CDR3 nucleotides: TGTGCCAGCAGTTACTCGATGGGCAGTCTTAGCAATCAGCCCCAGCATTTT.